This TCR beta chain stems from a study of shared clonotypes between healthy human individuals. As defined, naive CD8 cells were CD45RO-negative and positively selected for CCR7, with terminally differentiated effector memory CD45RA+ cells excluded. Germline CDR1 and CDR2: MGHDK and SYGVNS. The CDR3 is made up of 12 amino acids. V was cut by 0 bases and J by 11 bases, with 7 bases left in between. Assay: immunoSEQ multiplex PCR; the TCRdb copy retains only in-frame clones and omits some. The sample comprises 2 million or so clones, over 85% of which are singletons, and around 1.1% rests with the top ten. This clone was recorded once.

This chain links TRBV25-1 with TRBJ1-4; no firm D call. The sequence derives from a man aged 18 to 29 in good health. The sequencing input was naive CD8+ T cells sorted from blood. The CDR3 sequence: CASSEYGPKLFF. CDR3 sequence (DNA): TGTGCCAGCAGTGAATATGGTCCCAAACTGTTTTTT.